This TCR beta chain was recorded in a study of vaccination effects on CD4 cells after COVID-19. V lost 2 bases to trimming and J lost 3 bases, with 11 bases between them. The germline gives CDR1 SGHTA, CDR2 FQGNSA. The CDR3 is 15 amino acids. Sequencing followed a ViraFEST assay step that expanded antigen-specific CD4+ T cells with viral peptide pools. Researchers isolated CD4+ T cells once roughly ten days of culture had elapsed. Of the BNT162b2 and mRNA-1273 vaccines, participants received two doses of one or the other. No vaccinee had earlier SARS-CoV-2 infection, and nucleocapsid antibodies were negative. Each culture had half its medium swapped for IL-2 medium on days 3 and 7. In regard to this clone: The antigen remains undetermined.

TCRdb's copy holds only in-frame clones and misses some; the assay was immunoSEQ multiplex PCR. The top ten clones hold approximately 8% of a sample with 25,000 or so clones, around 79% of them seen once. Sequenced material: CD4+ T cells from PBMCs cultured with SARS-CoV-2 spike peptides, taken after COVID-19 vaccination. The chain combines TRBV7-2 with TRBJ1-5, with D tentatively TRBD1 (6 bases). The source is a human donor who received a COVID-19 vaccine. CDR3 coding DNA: TGTGCCAGCAGCTTATCTGGGACACTCAATCAGCCCCAGCATTTT. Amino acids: CASSLSGTLNQPQHF. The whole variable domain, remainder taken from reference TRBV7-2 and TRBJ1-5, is GAGVSQSPSNKVTEKGKDVELRCDPISGHTALYWYRQSLGQGLEFLIYFQGNSAPDKSGLPSDRFSAERTGGSVSTLTIQRTQQEDSAVYLCASSLSGTLNQPQHFGDGTRLSIL.